Included here is one T cell receptor (beta chain) sequence, with context. The data belong to a study of blood T cell repertoires in COVID-19. Study as a whole: Material from acute and convalescent COVID-19 was sourced from the United States, Italy and Spain. Sample material is recorded as cDNA or gDNA derived from T cells, B-cell-depleted T cells, or PBMCs.

The germline gives CDR1 SGHAT, CDR2 FQNNGV. The CDR3 spans 20 residues. Trimming cost V 0 bases and J 0 bases; bases outside gene matches: 15. Per the original data handling: It was from reference gene primer amplification that nucleated cell counts were estimated. The data were produced by immunoSEQ multiplex PCR, yet TCRdb's version contains in-frame clones alone and is incomplete. That table furnishes V, J and clone size, whereas the DNA furnished D and trimming. The table records more than 50,000 clones, about 75% of them present only once. The sequence was obtained from an elderly woman with acute or convalescent COVID-19. The rearrangement joins TRBV11-2 to TRBJ1-1; TRBD1 matches 8 bases. The sample comprised peripheral blood. The CDR3 loop is CASSLEFRTGRSPLNTEAFF. DNA of the CDR3: TGTGCCAGCAGCTTAGAGTTCAGGACAGGGCGTTCCCCACTGAACACTGAAGCTTTCTTT.